A selection of T cell receptor beta chains follows, all from one sample in a study of shared T cell receptors in the human thymus. Only in-frame clones appear in the TCRdb table, and some are missing; sequencing was by immunoSEQ multiplex PCR. The sample includes over 450,000 clones, about 84% of them seen just once. A further study also used this sample, focusing on human thymus T cells.

Sequences were obtained from thymocytes. All receptors derive from a boy less than two years old with a congenital heart defect. The CDR3 runs from the conserved cysteine through the conserved F or W. D genes are given only for firm matches. Size values are once, few and many counts, or a class for expanded clones, and some rows have none.

CDR3nt: TGTGCCAGCAGCCAAGGAACAGTGCCAAAGCCTGGAAACACCATATATTTT
CDR3aa: CASSQGTVPKPGNTIYF
j_gene: TRBJ1-3
abundance: -
len: 17
v_gene: TRBV4-2
d_gene: -

CDR3nt: TGTGCCAGCAGTGTCCGGGACAGGGGTTTTGGAGGCAATCAGCCCCAGCATTTT
CDR3aa: CASSVRDRGFGGNQPQHF
j_gene: TRBJ1-5
abundance: -
len: 18
v_gene: TRBV28
d_gene: TRBD1

CDR3nt: TGTGCCAGCAGTGAAGGTACAGGCCATTCTGGAAACACCATATATTTT
CDR3aa: CASSEGTGHSGNTIYF
j_gene: TRBJ1-3
abundance: few
len: 16
v_gene: TRBV6-1
d_gene: -

CDR3nt: TGTGCCAGCAGCCCCAACGGCAGGAGGACTATCCTGAACACAGATACGCAGTATTTT
CDR3aa: CASSPNGRRTILNTDTQYF
j_gene: TRBJ2-3
abundance: -
len: 19
v_gene: TRBV5-8
d_gene: -

CDR3nt: TGCGCCAGCAGCCAAGATCCTGTGGGCAGGAGGTACGAGCAGTACTTC
CDR3aa: CASSQDPVGRRYEQYF
j_gene: TRBJ2-7
abundance: few
len: 16
v_gene: TRBV4-3
d_gene: -

CDR3nt: TGTGCCAGCAGCTGGGCGGAGGGTTCGTCCTACGAGCAGTACTTC
CDR3aa: CASSWAEGSSYEQYF
j_gene: TRBJ2-7
abundance: few
len: 15
v_gene: TRBV5-8
d_gene: -

CDR3nt: TGTGCCAGCAGTTGCGGGACAGCTGGAAACACCATATATTTT
CDR3aa: CASSCGTAGNTIYF
j_gene: TRBJ1-3
abundance: -
len: 14
v_gene: TRBV6-5
d_gene: TRBD1

CDR3nt: TGCAGCGTGGTACCGGTGGCGGGAGGGATCTACAATGAGCAGTTCTTC
CDR3aa: CSVVPVAGGIYNEQFF
j_gene: TRBJ2-1
abundance: -
len: 16
v_gene: TRBV29-1
d_gene: TRBD2

CDR3nt: TGTGCCAGCAGCGGAAGGGGGCGCGAAAGCAATCAGCCCCAGCATTTT
CDR3aa: CASSGRGRESNQPQHF
j_gene: TRBJ1-5
abundance: -
len: 16
v_gene: TRBV7-2
d_gene: TRBD1

CDR3nt: TGTGCCATCAATACGTCGGGTGGGTCTAACTATGGCTACACCTTC
CDR3aa: CAINTSGGSNYGYTF
j_gene: TRBJ1-2
abundance: -
len: 15
v_gene: TRBV10-3
d_gene: -

CDR3nt: TGCGCCAGCACTCACAGTTACGATCAGCCCCAGCATTTT
CDR3aa: CASTHSYDQPQHF
j_gene: TRBJ1-5
abundance: -
len: 13
v_gene: TRBV10-2
d_gene: -

CDR3nt: TGCGCCAGCAGCCAAGAGAGGGAGCGGGACGAGCAGTACTTC
CDR3aa: CASSQERERDEQYF
j_gene: TRBJ2-7
abundance: -
len: 14
v_gene: TRBV4-1
d_gene: -

CDR3nt: TGTGCCAGCAGCCGTCTTCGGTCGGGACTAGTAGGTCGCTGGGACGAGCAGTACTTC
CDR3aa: CASSRLRSGLVGRWDEQYF
j_gene: TRBJ2-7
abundance: -
len: 19
v_gene: TRBV7-2
d_gene: TRBD2

CDR3nt: TGTGCCAGCAGTGACCGAATTATTCGGACTAGCGGGAGCGCCCCTACAGCCTACAATGAGCAGTTCTTC
CDR3aa: CASSDRIIRTSGSAPTAYNEQFF
j_gene: TRBJ2-1
abundance: -
len: 23
v_gene: TRBV6-4
d_gene: TRBD2

CDR3nt: TGTGCCAGCACCAAAGGGGACAGGGGACTCAATGAGCAGTTCTTC
CDR3aa: CASTKGDRGLNEQFF
j_gene: TRBJ2-1
abundance: -
len: 15
v_gene: TRBV21-1
d_gene: -

CDR3nt: TGTGCCAGCAGTTTACATCCCAGGGCGACAACTAATGAAAAACTGTTTTTT
CDR3aa: CASSLHPRATTNEKLFF
j_gene: TRBJ1-4
abundance: -
len: 17
v_gene: TRBV28
d_gene: -

CDR3nt: TGTGCCAGCAGACCTGAGAAGGGACTGAACATTCAGTACTTC
CDR3aa: CASRPEKGLNIQYF
j_gene: TRBJ2-4
abundance: few
len: 14
v_gene: TRBV11-3
d_gene: -

CDR3nt: TGTGCCAGCAGCGAGGCCCAATACGAGCAGTACTTC
CDR3aa: CASSEAQYEQYF
j_gene: TRBJ2-7
abundance: -
len: 12
v_gene: TRBV5-6
d_gene: -

CDR3nt: TGTGCCAGCTCTCCCGAGGGCACTGAAGCTTTCTTT
CDR3aa: CASSPEGTEAFF
j_gene: TRBJ1-1
abundance: few
len: 12
v_gene: TRBV18
d_gene: -

CDR3nt: TGTGCCAGCAGCCCAACAGGGGCGGAAGAGACCCAGTACTTC
CDR3aa: CASSPTGAEETQYF
j_gene: TRBJ2-5
abundance: few
len: 14
v_gene: TRBV4-2
d_gene: TRBD1

CDR3nt: TGCGCCAGCAGCCCCCAAGGGTTGGCCTGGAGGAGGAGAGGGAATGAGCAGTTCTTC
CDR3aa: CASSPQGLAWRRRGNEQFF
j_gene: TRBJ2-1
abundance: few
len: 19
v_gene: TRBV4-1
d_gene: -

CDR3nt: TGTGCCAGCAGCCCCACCTTGTTAGAGCCCCAGCATTTT
CDR3aa: CASSPTLLEPQHF
j_gene: TRBJ1-5
abundance: -
len: 13
v_gene: TRBV6-5
d_gene: -

CDR3nt: TGTGCCAGCTCGACAGGGGAAACCTACGAGCAGTACTTC
CDR3aa: CASSTGETYEQYF
j_gene: TRBJ2-7
abundance: -
len: 13
v_gene: TRBV18
d_gene: TRBD1

CDR3nt: TGTGCCAGCAGCTTAGCCGAGTGGACACAAGTTACTTTCCAAGAGACCCAGTACTTC
CDR3aa: CASSLAEWTQVTFQETQYF
j_gene: TRBJ2-5
abundance: -
len: 19
v_gene: TRBV11-2
d_gene: -

CDR3nt: TGTGCCAGCAGCTTAGATCTACGTTGGGGGGGGGACAGGGACTATGGCTACACCTTC
CDR3aa: CASSLDLRWGGDRDYGYTF
j_gene: TRBJ1-2
abundance: -
len: 19
v_gene: TRBV13
d_gene: TRBD1

CDR3nt: TGTGCCAGCAGCCATCTTCGGGGGAGGTCGATAAGGGGTAGGGATGAGCAGTTCTTC
CDR3aa: CASSHLRGRSIRGRDEQFF
j_gene: TRBJ2-1
abundance: -
len: 19
v_gene: TRBV5-6
d_gene: -

CDR3nt: TGTGCCTGGAGGGGCCCCCGGGGCGGGAGTGCAGATACGCAGTATTTT
CDR3aa: CAWRGPRGGSADTQYF
j_gene: TRBJ2-3
abundance: -
len: 16
v_gene: TRBV30
d_gene: TRBD2

CDR3nt: TGTGCCAGCAGCTCGGACAGGGGGACTATCGGCGAGCAGTACTTC
CDR3aa: CASSSDRGTIGEQYF
j_gene: TRBJ2-7
abundance: once
len: 15
v_gene: TRBV5-8
d_gene: TRBD1

CDR3nt: TGTGCCAGCAGCTTGGCCGGTGCGGGGACCTCCTACGAGCAGTACTTC
CDR3aa: CASSLAGAGTSYEQYF
j_gene: TRBJ2-7
abundance: -
len: 16
v_gene: TRBV5-6
d_gene: -

CDR3nt: TGTGCCAGCAGCTTGGTAGGGGGCAGGGGATCCTACAATGAGCAGTTCTTC
CDR3aa: CASSLVGGRGSYNEQFF
j_gene: TRBJ2-1
abundance: -
len: 17
v_gene: TRBV5-6
d_gene: TRBD1

CDR3nt: TGTGCCAGCAGTCAGCGGACAGGAAAGACCCAGTACTTC
CDR3aa: CASSQRTGKTQYF
j_gene: TRBJ2-5
abundance: -
len: 13
v_gene: TRBV27
d_gene: TRBD1

CDR3nt: TGTGCCAGCAGCTTTTGGAATTCGAGCGGGAGTCTCCCCTACAATGAGCAGTTCTTC
CDR3aa: CASSFWNSSGSLPYNEQFF
j_gene: TRBJ2-1
abundance: -
len: 19
v_gene: TRBV11-2
d_gene: TRBD2

CDR3nt: TGTGCCAGCAGCTTAAACCCCGTGGGGGGAGATACGCAGTATTTT
CDR3aa: CASSLNPVGGDTQYF
j_gene: TRBJ2-3
abundance: -
len: 15
v_gene: TRBV13
d_gene: -

CDR3nt: TGTGCCAGCAGCTTGGATTTCAGGGTAGATCAGCCCCAGCATTTT
CDR3aa: CASSLDFRVDQPQHF
j_gene: TRBJ1-5
abundance: -
len: 15
v_gene: TRBV5-8
d_gene: -

CDR3nt: TGTGCCAGCACCTATCAACGGGACAGGGACACTGAAGCTTTCTTT
CDR3aa: CASTYQRDRDTEAFF
j_gene: TRBJ1-1
abundance: -
len: 15
v_gene: TRBV28
d_gene: TRBD1

CDR3nt: TGCGCCAGCAGCCAGACGACAGGGTGTGGATCCTACGAGCAGTACTTC
CDR3aa: CASSQTTGCGSYEQYF
j_gene: TRBJ2-7
abundance: -
len: 16
v_gene: TRBV4-3
d_gene: TRBD1

CDR3nt: TGTGCCAGCAGCGTAGAGGTTGAGGCAACGGGAGAGACCCAGTACTTC
CDR3aa: CASSVEVEATGETQYF
j_gene: TRBJ2-5
abundance: -
len: 16
v_gene: TRBV9
d_gene: -

CDR3nt: TGTGCCAGCTCACCAATGGTCCCAGGGGGTGCCTACGAGCAGTACTTC
CDR3aa: CASSPMVPGGAYEQYF
j_gene: TRBJ2-7
abundance: few
len: 16
v_gene: TRBV18
d_gene: TRBD1

CDR3nt: TGTGCCAGTAGTAATGTTGGACTAGGCTCCTACAATGAGCAGTTCTTC
CDR3aa: CASSNVGLGSYNEQFF
j_gene: TRBJ2-1
abundance: -
len: 16
v_gene: TRBV19
d_gene: TRBD2

CDR3nt: TGTGCCAGCAGTTTCAGGGGAACACCTAATGAAAAACTGTTTTTT
CDR3aa: CASSFRGTPNEKLFF
j_gene: TRBJ1-4
abundance: -
len: 15
v_gene: TRBV27
d_gene: -

CDR3nt: TGTGCCAGCAGCTCGGAGCCCGGAGGACTAGCGCAATGCAGTGACGAGCAGTACTTC
CDR3aa: CASSSEPGGLAQCSDEQYF
j_gene: TRBJ2-7
abundance: -
len: 19
v_gene: TRBV9
d_gene: TRBD2

CDR3nt: TGTGCCAGCAGTTTTGAAGGGTTAGCGGGGCTTGGCGATGAGCAGTTCTTC
CDR3aa: CASSFEGLAGLGDEQFF
j_gene: TRBJ2-1
abundance: -
len: 17
v_gene: TRBV28
d_gene: TRBD2

CDR3nt: TGCGCCAGCAGTAGCGGGAGGGTCCCCTACGAGCAGTACTTC
CDR3aa: CASSSGRVPYEQYF
j_gene: TRBJ2-7
abundance: -
len: 14
v_gene: TRBV5-1
d_gene: TRBD2

CDR3nt: TGTGCCAGCAGTAATACTGTGGGCTCCTATGGCTACACCTTC
CDR3aa: CASSNTVGSYGYTF
j_gene: TRBJ1-2
abundance: -
len: 14
v_gene: TRBV6-1
d_gene: -

CDR3nt: TGTGCCAGCAGTGAAGCAGGACAGGGAACCTCTGGGTATGGCTACACCTTC
CDR3aa: CASSEAGQGTSGYGYTF
j_gene: TRBJ1-2
abundance: -
len: 17
v_gene: TRBV25-1
d_gene: TRBD1

CDR3nt: TGTGCCAGCAGCTTAGTAGGGACAGGCTATGGCTACACCTTC
CDR3aa: CASSLVGTGYGYTF
j_gene: TRBJ1-2
abundance: few
len: 14
v_gene: TRBV13
d_gene: TRBD1

CDR3nt: TGTGCCAGCCGTTCCGGGAGGCAGATGGAAGAGACCCAGTACTTC
CDR3aa: CASRSGRQMEETQYF
j_gene: TRBJ2-5
abundance: -
len: 15
v_gene: TRBV27
d_gene: TRBD2

CDR3nt: TGTGCCAGCAGCCGGACAGTGAACACTGAAGCTTTCTTT
CDR3aa: CASSRTVNTEAFF
j_gene: TRBJ1-1
abundance: -
len: 13
v_gene: TRBV6-5
d_gene: -

CDR3nt: TGCGCCAGCCGGGACAGGGCCGACTATGGCTACACCTTC
CDR3aa: CASRDRADYGYTF
j_gene: TRBJ1-2
abundance: -
len: 13
v_gene: TRBV10-2
d_gene: TRBD1

CDR3nt: TGTGCCAGTAGTATAGATCTAGGTAGCAGAGAGACCCAGTACTTC
CDR3aa: CASSIDLGSRETQYF
j_gene: TRBJ2-5
abundance: -
len: 15
v_gene: TRBV19
d_gene: -

CDR3nt: TGTGCCAGCAGCCCCCTCCTAGCGCCCTCCTACGAGCAGTACTTC
CDR3aa: CASSPLLAPSYEQYF
j_gene: TRBJ2-7
abundance: -
len: 15
v_gene: TRBV4-2
d_gene: -

CDR3nt: TGTGCCAGCAGCTTGGTAAGCCTGAGGTCTGGAAACACCATATATTTT
CDR3aa: CASSLVSLRSGNTIYF
j_gene: TRBJ1-3
abundance: -
len: 16
v_gene: TRBV5-6
d_gene: -

CDR3nt: TGTGCCAGCAGCGTCGGTGACAGGGCCCCGGAAAAACTGTTTTTT
CDR3aa: CASSVGDRAPEKLFF
j_gene: TRBJ1-4
abundance: -
len: 15
v_gene: TRBV9
d_gene: TRBD1

CDR3nt: TGTGCCAGCAGCTTAGATCCAGGAGGGACAGGGGTGAACACCGGGGAGCTGTTTTTT
CDR3aa: CASSLDPGGTGVNTGELFF
j_gene: TRBJ2-2
abundance: once
len: 19
v_gene: TRBV11-2
d_gene: TRBD1

CDR3nt: TGTGCCAGCAGTAACAGGGGGACCTCTGGAAACACCATATATTTT
CDR3aa: CASSNRGTSGNTIYF
j_gene: TRBJ1-3
abundance: few
len: 15
v_gene: TRBV6-5
d_gene: TRBD1